The T cell receptor beta chain under discussion was sequenced for a study of radiotherapy plus CTLA-4 blockade in lung cancer. The CDR3 is 13 residues long. Germline CDR1 and CDR2: SGHNT and YENEEA. Trimming took off 0 bases at V and 5 bases at J, with 8 bases between the two ends. With respect to this clone: Its target is unknown.

Profiled with immunoSEQ multiplex PCR; TCRdb holds only in-frame clones, not every one. The data show about 94,000 clones, with approximately 82% seen just once and about a quarter held by the top ten. Findings of the study overall: Radiotherapy was combined with ipilimumab, and tumor-derived TCR clones then expanded in blood.

Specimen: peripheral blood, collected from a patient treated with radiotherapy plus ipilimumab. V and J are TRBV11-3 and TRBJ2-7, with D tentatively TRBD1 (6 bases). The TCR sequence derives from a human donor with non-small cell lung cancer that progressed on radiotherapy plus ipilimumab. Here the CDR3 DNA reads TGTGCCAGCAGCTTAGATAGGGGGAACGAGCAGTACTTC. This encodes CASSLDRGNEQYF.